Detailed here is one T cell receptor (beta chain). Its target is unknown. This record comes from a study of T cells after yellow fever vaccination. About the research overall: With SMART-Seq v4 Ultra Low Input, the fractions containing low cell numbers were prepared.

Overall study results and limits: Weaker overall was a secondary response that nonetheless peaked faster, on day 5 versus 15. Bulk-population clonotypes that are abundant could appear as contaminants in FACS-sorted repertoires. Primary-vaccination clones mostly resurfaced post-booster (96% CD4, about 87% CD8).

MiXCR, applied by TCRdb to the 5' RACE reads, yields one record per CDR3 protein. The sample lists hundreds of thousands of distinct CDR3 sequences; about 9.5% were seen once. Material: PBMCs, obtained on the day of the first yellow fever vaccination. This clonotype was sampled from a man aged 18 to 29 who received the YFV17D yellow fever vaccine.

The CDR3 bases are TGTGCCTGGAGCCCTCCCCCGCTACTAGTGGGGTACGAGCAGTACTTC. Amino acid sequence: CAWSPPPLLVGYEQYF. This chain uses TRBV30 with TRBJ2-7; possible D gene TRBD2, 5 bases. Germline V CDR1 and CDR2: GTSNPN, SVGIG (reference sequence). The germline V and J ends were trimmed by 3 bases and 4 bases, with 22 bases remaining between them. The CDR3 covers 16 residues.